Reported below is one T cell receptor (beta chain). Antigen specificity is unknown. Other DNA sequences of this sample code for an identical CDR3. The record originates from a study of shared clonotypes between healthy human individuals. The study, taken as a whole, reports: Among several donors, approximately 5% of naive CD4 clonotypes were found in common.

Each subset's genomic DNA was shared equally among a number of immunoSEQ plates. Assay: immunoSEQ multiplex PCR; the TCRdb copy retains only in-frame clones and omits some. In the table there are fewer than 3 million clones, roughly 90% of which are singletons. CD4+ cells yielded CD45RA+ naive and CD45RA-negative memory subsets. The sample taken for sequencing was naive CD4+ T cells from PBMCs. Subset noted: CD45RA+ positively selected. This clonotype originated in a man younger than 35 in good health. Some clones in this sample may be carry-over from other donors' samples.

Written as DNA, the CDR3 is TGTGCCAGCTCACCACCCCGGGGGGGGGCGGGGGAGCAGTACTTC. This codes for CASSPPRGGAGEQYF. The gene calls are TRBV28 and TRBJ2-7; TRBD2 agrees at 8 bases. The ends lost 8 bases at V and 7 bases at J; junction bases unmatched: 16. The CDR3 is 15 amino acids. Germline V gene sequence: CDR1 MDHEN, CDR2 SYDVKM.